These 4 T cell receptor beta chains originate from one sample sequenced in a study of identical twins. TCRdb reprocessed the 5' RACE reads via MiXCR and lists one record per CDR3 protein. This repertoire shows around 530,000 distinct CDR3 sequences, over 12% found once; its top ten account for nearly 0.45%. This same sample was also taken into another study, of yellow fever vaccine responses in identical twins.

Sequenced sample: CD4+ T cells sorted from blood. These receptors were collected from a woman aged 18-29 years in good health.

The chain carries TRBV18 and TRBJ2-5, with D uncertain. V lost 5 bases to trimming and J lost 2 bases, with 9 bases between them. CDR1 KGHSH and CDR2 LQKENI come from the germline V gene. The CDR3 covers 13 residues. CDR3 nucleotide sequence: TGTGCCAGCTCAGCCGGGTCACAAGAGACCCAGTACTTC. Amino acid sequence: CASSAGSQETQYF.

This clonotype turned up a few times. CDR3 protein: CASTGRGELFF. In nucleotides, the CDR3 is TGTGCCAGCACCGGTAGGGGGGAGCTGTTTTTT. The chain couples TRBV12-3 or TRBV12-4 to TRBJ2-2; D gene ambiguous. The CDR3 loop spans 11 amino acids. V was cut by 7 bases and J by 8 bases, with 8 bases left in between.

The chain links TRBV6-5 to TRBJ2-2; D is possibly TRBD2 (6 bases). The germline V gene has CDR1 MNHEY and CDR2 SVGAGI. This CDR3 spans 15 amino acids. V lost 2 bases, J lost 5 bases, and 12 bases lay in between. The CDR3 spells CASSYIGGGTGELFF. CDR3 bases: TGTGCCAGCAGTTACATCGGGGGTGGAACCGGGGAGCTGTTTTTT.

The sample holds a few counts of this clonotype. This chain joins TRBV6-1 and TRBJ2-7, with D hard to call. This CDR3 spans 11 amino acids. Between the trimmed V and J ends, which lost 5 bases and 3 bases, there was a span of 5 bases. Germline V lookup: CDR1 MNHNS, CDR2 SASEGT. The CDR3 DNA is TGTGCCAGCAGTATCCTCTACGAGCAGTACTTC. Protein: CASSILYEQYF.